This TCR beta chain came from a study of T cell changes during pregnancy in multiple sclerosis. Here immunoSEQ multiplex PCR was the method, and the copy in TCRdb shows in-frame clones only, minus some. The profile covers approximately 88,000 clones, with approximately 92% appearing a single time and approximately 4.7% taken by the ten largest. The CDR3 is made up of 16 amino acids. Germline-derived CDR1 and CDR2 are SGHRS and YFSETQ. Trimming at V came to 3 bases and at J to 3 bases, leaving 12 bases not matched to a gene. The receptor was derived from a female donor with multiple sclerosis, enrolled in a pregnancy study. The sequencing here drew on peripheral blood, taken in the first trimester of pregnancy. The J gene is TRBJ2-7, the V gene TRBV5-1; the match to TRBD2 covers 7 bases. CDR3 DNA: TGCGCCAGCAGCTCCATAACCGGGACTAAAGACTACGAGCAGTACTTC. Protein sequence: CASSSITGTKDYEQYF.